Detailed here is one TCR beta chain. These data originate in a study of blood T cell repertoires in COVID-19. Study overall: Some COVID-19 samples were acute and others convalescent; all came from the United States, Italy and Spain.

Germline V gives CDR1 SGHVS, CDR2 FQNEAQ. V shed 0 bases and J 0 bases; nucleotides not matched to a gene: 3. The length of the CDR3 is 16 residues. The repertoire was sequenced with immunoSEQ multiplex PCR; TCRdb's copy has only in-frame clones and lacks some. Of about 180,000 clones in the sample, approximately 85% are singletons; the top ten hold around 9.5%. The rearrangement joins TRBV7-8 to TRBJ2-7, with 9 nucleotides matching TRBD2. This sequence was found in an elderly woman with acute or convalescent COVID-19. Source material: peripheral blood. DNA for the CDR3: TGTGCCAGCAGCTTAGCGGCTAGCGGGGTCTCCTACGAGCAGTACTTC. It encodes CASSLAASGVSYEQYF. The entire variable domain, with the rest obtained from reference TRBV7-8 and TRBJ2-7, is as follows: GAGVSQSPRYKVAKRGQDVALRCDPISGHVSLFWYQQALGQGPEFLTYFQNEAQLDKSGLPSDRFFAERPEGSVSTLKIQRTQQEDSAVYLCASSLAASGVSYEQYFGPGTRLTVT.